This record covers a single T cell receptor (beta chain). An end of the junction does not agree with germline; a read error may underlie this. These data come from a study of blood T cells in healthy people across ages. This CDR3 comprises 12 residues. Germline CDR1 is DFQATT and CDR2 is SNEGSKA (reference sequence). The authors ran a second PCR of about 6 to 12 cycles using a sample-barcoded 5' primer and a J-beta primer mix. Each CDR3 protein is one row after TCRdb ran MiXCR on the 5' RACE reads. In the table there are some 1.4 million distinct CDR3 sequences, 42% of which are singletons. The chain recombines TRBV20-1 with TRBJ2-3; 9 bases match TRBD1. The origin of this receptor is a woman aged 18-29 years in good health. What was sequenced was blood. The CDR3 nucleotides are TGCAGTGCTGGACAGGGGTCAGATCCGCAGTATTTT. It is translated as CSAGQGSDPQYF.